These T cell receptor beta chains were read from a single sample in a study of a mutant IDH1 vaccine in newly diagnosed glioma. Their antigen targets remain unknown. The protocol was immunoSEQ multiplex PCR, while the TCRdb copy is restricted to in-frame clones and leaves out a portion. The table has about 82,000 clones, about 82% seen once. This material consisted of PBMCs, taken from a glioma patient whose treatment included an IDH1 peptide vaccine. The receptor source for this set is a man between 25 and 39 years old with glioma. Some clones in this sample may be carry-over from other donors' samples. Each CDR3 is given with its conserved first and last residue. Clone size is given for some rows only: seen once, a few or many times, or a class if the clone is expanded.

v_call	clone_size	j_call	cdr3_aa
TRBV6-1	-	TRBJ2-5	CASSVRAGEETQYF
TRBV10-3	-	TRBJ1-5	CAISESGGDQPQHF
TRBV21-1	-	TRBJ2-2	CASSKAITVRGPYRDRAPGELFF
TRBV30	-	TRBJ2-5	CAWGTPKETQYF
TRBV19	few	TRBJ1-2	CASSGAVREGYTF
TRBV19	-	TRBJ1-2	CASSEERKGGYTF
TRBV11-3	few	TRBJ2-2	CAREPFHKGRGTGELFF
TRBV7-2	-	TRBJ1-2	CASTGNGNYGYTF
TRBV20-1	-	TRBJ2-7	CSASYTYEQYF
TRBV6-1	-	TRBJ2-7	CASSATGGRVNEQYF
TRBV11-3	-	TRBJ1-2	CASSSSWVDYGYTF
TRBV9	once	TRBJ2-2	CASSVSGTTNTGELFF
TRBV5-4	-	TRBJ2-5	CASSRRGQETQYF
TRBV4-2	-	TRBJ1-2	CASSGGYGYTF
TRBV15	-	TRBJ2-2	CATRMTYNTGELFF